The rows below give T cell receptor beta chains drawn from one sample of a study of blood T cell repertoires in COVID-19. Profiled with immunoSEQ multiplex PCR; TCRdb holds only in-frame clones, not every one. The data contain around 69,000 clones, around 81% of them seen just once; the ten biggest clones take up approximately 22%. The specimen was peripheral blood. These TCRs come from a woman in her seventies with acute or convalescent COVID-19. The CDR3 runs from the conserved cysteine through the conserved F or W. Clone size is shown for a subset of rows, as once, few, many or a class of expanded clone.

v_gene | abundance | CDR3aa
TRBV3-1/TRBV3-2 | NA | CASSPRGTGELFF
TRBV6-5 | NA | CASSYLQGLLGGYTF
TRBV6-6 | NA | CASSYRGGQTYEQYF
TRBV6-1 | NA | CASSEGLFSGANVLTF
TRBV3-1/TRBV3-2 | NA | CASSQDSGGYTF
TRBV6-1 | NA | CASSEARVSSPLHF
TRBV7-2 | NA | CASSFSGSREQYF
TRBV5-1 | NA | CASSLDNYNEQFF
TRBV2 | NA | CASSLYRGETGELFF
TRBV2 | NA | CASTPLAGGYNEQFF
TRBV15 | NA | CATSDIFYEQYF
TRBV9 | NA | CASSVDGQGADTQYF
TRBV29-1 | NA | CSVRHLSKTQYF
TRBV19 | few | CASSIIRGQAITEAFF
TRBV18 | few | CASSLGQGGNTEAFF
TRBV28 | NA | CASSFQRSYNEQFF
TRBV6-6 | NA | CASSYRGDTEAFF
TRBV11-3 | NA | CASSLGGSSDNEQFF
TRBV12-5 | NA | CASGLERQGGDTQYF
TRBV3-1/TRBV3-2 | few | CASSHRGYTIYF
TRBV9 | NA | CASSGHDNQPQHF
TRBV5-1 | NA | CASTPRPGQGQAFF
TRBV5-1 | NA | CASSLVASGTSTDTQYF
TRBV6-4 | few | CEDRDNEKLFF
TRBV27 | few | CASSLVQGKVLTF
TRBV27 | NA | CASSPRTGRHEQYF
TRBV7-9 | once | CASSFGLAVSYEQYF
TRBV3-1/TRBV3-2 | NA | CASSHGQGNGYTF
TRBV30 | NA | CAWSGDSLSREPQHF
TRBV10-2 | NA | CASSEVGGTGYF
TRBV6-5 | NA | CASRNRGNLNEQFF
TRBV5-6 | NA | CASGSSGNTIYF
TRBV7-9 | NA | CASSRAQDYTF
TRBV21-1 | NA | CASSKSGGDFSYEQYF
TRBV27 | NA | CASRDGGTNTGELFF
TRBV5-4 | NA | CASSFGQGPGYTF
TRBV15 | NA | CATSKGQGADGNTIYF
TRBV5-4 | NA | CASSLGGYEQYF
TRBV19 | NA | CASSIPPAGGDTGELFF
TRBV19 | NA | CASSFDSRANTGELFF
TRBV13 | large | CASSRAPTDTQYF
TRBV5-1 | NA | CASSLAGGANNGETQYF
TRBV6-5 | NA | CASRGTGLGGYTF
TRBV9 | NA | CASSVGGQVTDTQYF
TRBV7-2 | NA | CASSLGQGQGYTF
TRBV13 | NA | CASSSGQGGYGYTF
TRBV2 | NA | CASRTGINSYEQYF
TRBV28 | NA | CASTRPGGTEAFF
TRBV5-1 | few | CASSRVRDEQYF
TRBV24-1 | NA | CATSGSGGLSDPPETQYF
TRBV12-2 | once | CASRPRTGGSPNYGYTF
TRBV18 | NA | CASSTGQGAREQFF
TRBV10-3 | few | CAIGGQGSQPQHF
TRBV28 | NA | CASSTWTGGYGYTF
TRBV29-1 | NA | CSVPGQFVYEQYF
TRBV7-2 | many | CASSPRHPPNYGYTF
TRBV4-1 | NA | CASSQDPPTSGRALETQYF